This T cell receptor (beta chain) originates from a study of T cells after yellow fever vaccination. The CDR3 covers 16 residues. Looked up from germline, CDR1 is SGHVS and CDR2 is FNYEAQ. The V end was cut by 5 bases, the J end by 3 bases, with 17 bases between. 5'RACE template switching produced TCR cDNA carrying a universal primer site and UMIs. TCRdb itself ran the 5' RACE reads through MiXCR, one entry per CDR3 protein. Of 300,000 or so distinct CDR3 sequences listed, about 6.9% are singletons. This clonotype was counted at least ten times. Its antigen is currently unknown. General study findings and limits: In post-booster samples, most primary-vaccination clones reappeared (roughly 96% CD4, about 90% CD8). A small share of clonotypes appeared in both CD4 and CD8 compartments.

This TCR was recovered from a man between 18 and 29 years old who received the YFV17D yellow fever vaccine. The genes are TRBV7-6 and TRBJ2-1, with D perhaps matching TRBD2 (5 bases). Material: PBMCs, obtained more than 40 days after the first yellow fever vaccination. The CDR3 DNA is TGTGCCAGCAGCGGGAGCGTAGCGAGAATCTACAATGAGCAGTTCTTC. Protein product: CASSGSVARIYNEQFF.